The next 31 T cell receptor beta chains were all read from a single sample in a study of beta chain features in type 1 diabetes. All of the isolated RNA was reverse transcribed, so expressed TCRB transcripts were sequenced. This table comes from immunoSEQ multiplex PCR, and its TCRdb copy is limited to in-frame clones, with some not included. The sample consists of about 620,000 clones, roughly 15% of them appearing once. The sequenced sample consisted of naive CD4+ T cells from blood. All receptors derive from a young man in good health.

This clone was found a few times. The chain uses TRBV19 and TRBJ1-4, with unresolved D. V lost 5 bases and J lost 3, with 10 bases in between. CDR3 length equals 14 residues. Germline V gene data show CDR1 as LNHDA and CDR2 as SQIVND (reference sequence). CDR3 loop: CASSVFGANEKLFF. CDR3 bases: TGTGCCAGTAGTGTTTTCGGAGCTAATGAAAAACTGTTTTTT.

There are a few counts of this clone. The chain has TRBV9 and TRBJ2-5; D is unclear. Trimming pared 0 bases from V and 4 bases from J, leaving 10 bases between. Germline lookup yields CDR1 SGDLS and CDR2 YYNGEE. This CDR3 contains 14 residues. The CDR3: CASSVGQLGETQYF. In nucleotides, the CDR3 is TGTGCCAGCAGCGTAGGCCAGTTGGGAGAGACCCAGTACTTC.

This rearrangement joins TRBV5-1 to TRBJ2-5, with D hard to call. The CDR3 is 13 amino acids. Germline V lookup: CDR1 SGHRS, CDR2 YFSETQ. Trimming shortened V by 4 bases and J by 5 bases, and 12 bases separated the two germline ends. CDR3 DNA: TGCGCCAGCAGCCCTGGTTCGTTGGAGACCCAGTACTTC. Translation: CASSPGSLETQYF. The complete variable domain, with remaining parts taken from reference TRBV5-1 and TRBJ2-5, reads KAGVTQTPRYLIKTRGQQVTLSCSPISGHRSVSWYQQTPGQGLQFLFEYFSETQRNKGNFPGRFSGRQFSNSRSEMNVSTLELGDSALYLCASSPGSLETQYFGPGTRLLVL.

This chain joins TRBV7-2 and TRBJ2-5; perhaps TRBD1 as D (6 bases). The CDR3 is 14 amino acids. The germline CDR1 and CDR2 sequences are SGHTA and FQGNSA. V lost 5 bases to trimming and J lost 6 bases, with 16 bases between them. CDR3 loop: CASSLVRTAKTQYF. The CDR3 DNA sequence: TGTGCCAGCAGCCTAGTCCGGACAGCCAAGACCCAGTACTTC.

V is TRBV5-1 and J is TRBJ1-1; maybe TRBD1 (6 bases). Germline V gene data show CDR1 as SGHRS and CDR2 as YFSETQ. Trimming removed 4 bases at V and 1 base at J, with 11 bases between. The CDR3 is 14 residues long. CDR3 in amino acids: CASSGGQRNTEAFF. The CDR3 bases are TGCGCCAGCAGCGGAGGACAGAGGAACACTGAAGCTTTCTTT.

V usage is TRBV5-4 and J usage is TRBJ2-7; a possible D gene is TRBD1 (6 bases). Germline CDR1 reads SGHNT; CDR2 reads YYREEE (reference sequence). Trimming left V 2 bases short and J 6 bases short, with 9 bases between. CDR3 length equals 12 residues. CDR3: CASSLQGFEQYF. The CDR3 DNA follows: TGTGCCAGCAGCTTACAGGGTTTCGAGCAGTACTTC.

This rearrangement joins TRBV30 to TRBJ1-1, with 7 bases lining up with TRBD1. The CDR3 spans 14 residues. V shed 3 bases and J 1 base; nucleotides not matched to a gene: 5. Germline CDR1 is GTSNPN and CDR2 is SVGIG (reference sequence). The CDR3 protein is CAWRGGQSNTEAFF. CDR3 coding DNA: TGTGCCTGGAGAGGGGGACAGTCGAACACTGAAGCTTTCTTT.

The V call is TRBV4-3, the J call TRBJ1-4; D is unclear. Trimming took 0 bases from V and 10 from J, leaving 15 bases between them. Germline CDR1 is LGHNA and CDR2 is YSLEER. This CDR3 has 15 residues. CDR3 in amino acids: CASSQETGILGKLFF. For the CDR3, the DNA is TGCGCCAGCAGCCAAGAAACGGGGATCCTCGGAAAACTGTTTTTT.

This clone showed up just a few times. The V and J genes are TRBV13 and TRBJ2-1; a weak D match, TRBD2 (6 bases). The CDR3 sequence is 15 residues long. CDR1 PRHDT and CDR2 FYEKMQ come from the germline V gene (reference sequence). The V end lost 1 base, the J end lost 4 bases, and 11 bases lay between the germline ends. CDR3 DNA: TGTGCCAGCAGCTTAGAGGGACTTGGATACAATGAGCAGTTCTTC. Encoded protein: CASSLEGLGYNEQFF.

This clone was seen a handful of times. The chain is built from TRBV4-1 and TRBJ2-7, with TRBD1 matching 10 bases. The germline V gene has CDR1 MGHRA and CDR2 YSYEKL. The CDR3 covers 18 residues. The junction had 12 bases not matched to a gene; V was cut back by 1 base and J by 3 bases. This CDR3 reads CASSQVGTRTGGFYEQYF. The CDR3 coding sequence is TGCGCCAGCAGCCAAGTTGGGACCAGGACAGGGGGTTTCTACGAGCAGTACTTC.

The V gene is TRBV28, the J gene TRBJ2-2; 9 bases line up with TRBD1. The trim removed 3 bases at V and 5 bases at J, leaving 10 bases unmatched. The CDR3 is 17 amino acids. From germline, CDR1 is MDHEN and CDR2 SYDVKM. The CDR3 sequence: CASSFPQGARRTGELFF. CDR3 DNA: TGTGCCAGCAGTTTCCCACAGGGGGCGCGGAGGACCGGGGAGCTGTTTTTT.

This clone was seen a handful of times. J is TRBJ1-4 and V is TRBV28, with D unclear. Germline-derived CDR1 and CDR2 are MDHEN and SYDVKM. Trimming removed 3 bases from V and 8 bases from J, with 13 bases in between. This CDR3 spans 14 amino acids. The CDR3 region is CASSFVSKREKLFF. The CDR3 DNA follows: TGTGCCAGCAGTTTTGTGAGCAAGAGGGAAAAACTGTTTTTT.

The chain links TRBV15 to TRBJ1-5, with 9 bases lining up with TRBD1. V was pared by 4 bases and J by 2 bases, with 6 bases of the junction left unmatched. The germline V gene encodes CDR1 LNHNV and CDR2 YYDKDF (reference sequence). This CDR3 has 16 residues. This chain's CDR3 is CATSIGQGRRNQPQHF. The CDR3 nucleotides are TGTGCCACCAGCATCGGACAGGGGCGGCGCAATCAGCCCCAGCATTTT.

A few counts support this clone. The V call is TRBV7-3, the J call TRBJ2-1; 8 bases agree with TRBD1. CDR1 and CDR2 from the germline V gene are SGHTA and FQGTGA. This CDR3 has 15 amino acids. The V and J ends lost 2 bases and 4 bases, in that order; junction bases with no gene match: 4. CDR3 sequence: CASSLGTGLYNEQFF. The CDR3 nucleotides are TGTGCCAGCAGCTTAGGGACAGGATTATACAATGAGCAGTTCTTC.

This clone has just a few counts. The chain is built from TRBV5-1 and TRBJ2-5; no firm D call. Germline CDR1 reads SGHRS; CDR2 reads YFSETQ. With 0 bases removed from V and 2 bases from J, the gap between germline ends came to 11 bases. This CDR3 is 15 amino acids long. The CDR3 loop reads CASSLGGLDQETQYF. CDR3 nucleotide sequence: TGCGCCAGCAGCTTGGGGGGATTGGATCAAGAGACCCAGTACTTC.

The sample holds a few counts of this clone. For the CDR3, the DNA is TGTGCCAGCAGCCCCGGGACTAGCGGGAGGGCCTACAATGAGCAGTTCTTC. This encodes CASSPGTSGRAYNEQFF. V gene TRBV7-6 combines with J gene TRBJ2-1, with 16 nucleotides matching TRBD2. The CDR3 loop spans 17 amino acids. The V and J ends lost 5 bases and 2 bases, in that order; junction bases with no gene match: 3. The germline gives CDR1 SGHVS, CDR2 FNYEAQ. The whole variable domain, remainder taken from reference TRBV7-6 and TRBJ2-1, is GAGVSQSPRYKVTKRGQDVALRCDPISGHVSLYWYRQALGQGPEFLTYFNYEAQQDKSGLPNDRFSAERPEGSISTLTIQRTEQRDSAMYRCASSPGTSGRAYNEQFFGPGTRLTVL.

This clone was seen only a few times. The rearrangement joins TRBV7-7 to TRBJ2-5; D is uncertain. The CDR3 is made up of 16 amino acids. Germline V gives CDR1 SSHAT, CDR2 FNYEAQ (reference sequence). V dropped 0 bases and J dropped 2 bases, with 13 bases sitting between them. In DNA, the CDR3 is TGTGCCAGCAGCTTAGCCCCTATCGGAGCGCAAGAGACCCAGTACTTC. It translates to CASSLAPIGAQETQYF.

This clone was seen only a few times. The chain links TRBV5-1 to TRBJ1-1, with 7 bases identical to TRBD1. The CDR3 sequence is 13 residues long. Per germline, CDR1 SGHRS and CDR2 YFSETQ. V trimming: 2 bases; J trimming: 5 bases; junction bases outside the gene matches: 3. The CDR3 region is CASSLQGSTEAFF. The CDR3 bases are TGCGCCAGCAGCTTACAGGGGAGTACTGAAGCTTTCTTT.

V and J are TRBV7-3 and TRBJ2-1, with a possible D match to TRBD2 (6 bases). CDR1 is SGHTA, CDR2 FQGTGA, per germline. The CDR3 length is 13 residues. V lost 6 bases, J lost 3 bases, and 9 bases lay in between. DNA of the CDR3: TGTGCCAGCAGGGGGACTGACTACAATGAGCAGTTCTTC. It specifies CASRGTDYNEQFF.

Only a few counts were recorded for this clone. The rearrangement links TRBV7-2 to TRBJ2-5; TRBD1 agrees at 7 bases. V lost 3 bases and J lost 6; bases outside the gene matches: 7. Germline assignment: CDR1 SGHTA and CDR2 FQGNSA. The CDR3 is 14 residues long. Here the CDR3 reads CASSLSSGGQTQYF. The CDR3 DNA sequence: TGTGCCAGCAGCTTGAGTTCAGGGGGTCAGACCCAGTACTTC.

The chain is built from TRBV2 and TRBJ1-6; TRBD1 is a possible D gene (6 bases). Germline CDR1 reads SNHLY; CDR2 reads FYNNEI. The CDR3 runs 15 residues. The V end was cut by 4 bases, the J end by 9 bases, with 16 bases between. CDR3 coding DNA: TGTGCCAGCAGTGGACGACAGGTTCGAATTTCACCCCTCCACTTT. This codes for CASSGRQVRISPLHF.

The chain combines TRBV30 with TRBJ2-7, with D tentatively TRBD1 or TRBD2 (5 bases each). The length of the CDR3 is 15 residues. Germline V gene data show CDR1 as GTSNPN and CDR2 as SVGIG (reference sequence). With 2 bases removed from V and 3 bases from J, the gap between germline ends came to 17 bases. The CDR3: CAWSTGAGSFYEQYF. CDR3 DNA sequence: TGTGCCTGGAGTACCGGGGCAGGGAGCTTCTACGAGCAGTACTTC.

The chain employs TRBV7-2 and TRBJ2-4; either TRBD1 or TRBD2 may supply D (5 bases each). Trimming removed 1 base at V and 2 bases at J, with 9 bases between. Germline V gives CDR1 SGHTA, CDR2 FQGNSA. CDR3 size: 15 residues. The CDR3 reads CASSLVRGTKNIQYF. The CDR3, as DNA: TGTGCCAGCAGCTTAGTGAGGGGAACCAAAAACATTCAGTACTTC.

This chain uses TRBV6-4 with TRBJ1-5, with D unresolved. Germline lookup yields CDR1 MRHNA and CDR2 SNTAGT. The CDR3 is 13 amino acids. Trimming removed 6 bases from V and 0 bases from J, with 6 bases in between. The CDR3 reads CASSLNSNQPQHF. The CDR3 nucleotides are TGTGCCAGCAGCCTTAATAGCAATCAGCCCCAGCATTTT.

This clone was seen more than once but under ten times. V gene TRBV4-3 combines with J gene TRBJ1-4, with TRBD1 as a possible D gene (6 bases). CDR1 is LGHNA, CDR2 YSLEER, per germline. Trimming left V 0 bases short and J 8 bases short, with 19 bases between. The CDR3 has 17 amino acids. The CDR3 spells CASSQDRPGALGEKLFF. CDR3 DNA sequence: TGCGCCAGCAGCCAAGATAGGCCGGGGGCGCTGGGAGAAAAACTGTTTTTT.

This chain uses TRBV4-1 with TRBJ1-1, with D possibly TRBD1 on 6 matching bases. V dropped 2 bases and J dropped 3 bases, with 13 bases sitting between them. From germline, CDR1 is MGHRA and CDR2 YSYEKL. The CDR3 spans 15 residues. The CDR3 protein is CASSQPGHRYTEAFF. In nucleotides, the CDR3 is TGCGCCAGCAGCCAACCGGGACACCGGTACACTGAAGCTTTCTTT.

This chain uses TRBV6-6 with TRBJ2-5; possibly TRBD1 for D (6 bases). CDR3 length: 15 residues. Between the trimmed V and J ends, which lost 6 bases and 4 bases, there was a span of 18 bases. Germline-derived CDR1 and CDR2 are MNHNY and SVGAGI (reference sequence). CDR3 loop: CASSAGTRPRETQYF. CDR3 DNA sequence: TGTGCCAGCAGCGCCGGGACAAGGCCTCGAGAGACCCAGTACTTC.

This clone has only a few counts. The rearrangement joins TRBV29-1 to TRBJ2-5; D perhaps matches TRBD2 (6 bases). This CDR3 contains 13 residues. V was clipped by 7 bases and J by 4 bases, with 16 bases between them. The V gene's germline CDR1 is SQVTM and CDR2 ANQGSEA. DNA of the CDR3: TGCAGCGGGGGGGTCGTCCACGGAGAGACCCAGTACTTC. Translation: CSGGVVHGETQYF. Filled out from reference TRBV29-1 and TRBJ2-5, the complete variable domain reads SAVISQKPSRDICQRGTSLTIQCQVDSQVTMMFWYRQQPGQSLTLIATANQGSEATYESGFVIDKFPISRPNLTFSTLTVSNMSPEDSSIYLCSGGVVHGETQYFGPGTRLLVL.

This clone was found a few times. The chain joins TRBV6-6 to TRBJ2-1; D is undetermined. V was pared by 6 bases and J by 0 bases, with 15 bases between. Germline V CDR1 and CDR2: MNHNY, SVGAGI (reference sequence). The length of the CDR3 is 16 residues. CDR3 nucleotides: TGTGCCAGCAGCCGAAACCCCGGGCCCTCCTACAATGAGCAGTTCTTC. Its translation: CASSRNPGPSYNEQFF.

The chain is built from TRBV9 and TRBJ2-7; TRBD2 aligns across 10 bases. The CDR3 is 15 amino acids. Per the germline V gene, CDR1 is SGDLS and CDR2 is YYNGEE. V gave up 0 bases and J gave up 3 bases; unmatched junction bases: 3. Here the CDR3 reads CASSVGTSGIYEQYF. CDR3 nucleotides: TGTGCCAGCAGCGTAGGAACTAGCGGGATCTACGAGCAGTACTTC. Using reference TRBV9 and TRBJ2-7 for the parts outside the CDR3, the full variable domain is DSGVTQTPKHLITATGQRVTLRCSPRSGDLSVYWYQQSLDQGLQFLIQYYNGEERAKGNILERFSAQQFPDLHSELNLSSLELGDSALYFCASSVGTSGIYEQYFGPGTRLTVT.

This clone has just a few counts. The chain carries TRBV9 and TRBJ2-2; D not resolved. This CDR3 comprises 16 residues. Looked up from germline, CDR1 is SGDLS and CDR2 is YYNGEE. The V end lost 3 bases, the J end lost 0 bases, and 12 bases lay between the germline ends. CDR3 in amino acids: CASSADVPANTGELFF. The CDR3 DNA reads as TGTGCCAGCAGCGCCGACGTCCCAGCGAACACCGGGGAGCTGTTTTTT.